What follows are 26 T cell receptor beta chains derived from one specimen sequenced in a study of cytomegalovirus exposure and HLA in healthy donors. Both 60 Vbeta primers and 13 Jbeta primers went into the PCR. The protocol was immunoSEQ multiplex PCR, while the TCRdb copy is restricted to in-frame clones and leaves out a portion. Among approximately 130,000 clones, approximately 89% were seen once, and the ten largest hold about 7%. Input material: PBMCs. The origin of the receptors is a woman in her 30s in good health and CMV-seropositive.

This chain joins TRBV10-3 and TRBJ2-7; 9 bases map to TRBD1. In germline, CDR1 is ENHRY, CDR2 SYGVKD. With 2 bases clipped from V and 3 bases from J, the junction kept 5 bases outside the gene matches. The CDR3 extends over 15 amino acids. The CDR3 DNA is TGTGCCATCAGTGAGGCGGACAGGGGAATCTACGAGCAGTACTTC. Amino acid sequence: CAISEADRGIYEQYF.

Of note for this clone: At the DNA level, this CDR3 is encoded by other sequences in the same sample as well. V usage is TRBV7-3 and J usage is TRBJ2-1; D is unclear. V shed 0 bases and J shed 4 bases, with 10 bases lying between them. The germline V gene encodes CDR1 SGHTA and CDR2 FQGTGA. The CDR3 covers 15 residues. CDR3: CASSLTRSSYNEQFF. The DNA of the CDR3 is TGTGCCAGCAGCTTAACGAGGTCTTCATACAATGAGCAGTTCTTC.

The CDR3 reads CASSLGTSGGTDTQYF. CDR3 nucleotides: TGCGCCAGCAGCTTGGGGACTAGCGGCGGCACAGATACGCAGTATTTT. J is TRBJ2-3 and V is TRBV5-1; 10 bases match TRBD2. Germline CDR1 and CDR2: SGHRS and YFSETQ. The CDR3 is made up of 16 amino acids. The J segment lost 1 base and the V segment lost 0 bases, leaving 2 bases of the junction unmatched.

A few counts support this clone. The chain carries TRBV7-8 and TRBJ2-2; no firm D call. Germline CDR1 is SGHVS and CDR2 is FQNEAQ. The CDR3 runs 16 residues. With 4 bases removed from V and 0 bases from J, the gap between germline ends came to 12 bases. This CDR3 is CASSSSPRSNTGELFF. CDR3 nucleotide sequence: TGTGCCAGCAGCTCTTCGCCTAGGTCGAACACCGGGGAGCTGTTTTTT. The full variable domain, with the rest looked up from reference TRBV7-8 and TRBJ2-2, is GAGVSQSPRYKVAKRGQDVALRCDPISGHVSLFWYQQALGQGPEFLTYFQNEAQLDKSGLPSDRFFAERPEGSVSTLKIQRTQQEDSAVYLCASSSSPRSNTGELFFGEGSRLTVL.

The V and J genes are TRBV2 and TRBJ1-2, with 8 bases fitting TRBD1. The V and J ends lost 7 bases and 8 bases, in that order; junction bases with no gene match: 15. The CDR3 extends over 15 amino acids. Per germline, CDR1 SNHLY and CDR2 FYNNEI. CDR3 in DNA: TGTGCCAGCAACCTTCGGGCAGGGGGCGCGGAGGGCTACACCTTC. It translates to CASNLRAGGAEGYTF.

The chain recombines TRBV15 with TRBJ2-7; 9 bases line up with TRBD2. CDR3 length: 14 residues. J was trimmed by 2 bases and V by 4 bases; bases with no gene match: 3. CDR1 and CDR2 (germline): LNHNV, YYDKDF (reference sequence). CDR3 bases: TGTGCCACCAGCACAGCGGGAGGACCCTACGAGCAGTACTTC. It is translated as CATSTAGGPYEQYF.

V and J are TRBV27 and TRBJ2-3; weak D call: TRBD2 (5 bases). Looked up from germline, CDR1 is MNHEY and CDR2 is SMNVEV (reference sequence). The V end was cut by 3 bases, the J end by 5 bases, with 15 bases between. This CDR3 has 15 amino acids. The CDR3 DNA reads as TGTGCCAGCAGTTTCCGGTCGGGGAATCAAGATACGCAGTATTTT. Protein product: CASSFRSGNQDTQYF.

The rearrangement links TRBV11-2 to TRBJ2-5; 8 bases are shared with TRBD1. J gave up 4 bases and V 5 bases, and 12 bases lay outside the gene matches. Germline CDR1 and CDR2: SGHAT and FQNNGV. CDR3 length: 16 amino acids. The CDR3 coding sequence is TGTGCCAGCAGCCCCTCCCGCCAGGGGGCTGGAGAGACCCAGTACTTC. It encodes CASSPSRQGAGETQYF.

J is TRBJ2-5 and V is TRBV5-4; 7 bases map to TRBD2. V shed 3 bases and J 4 bases; nucleotides not matched to a gene: 6. Germline-derived CDR1 and CDR2 are SGHNT and YYREEE (reference sequence). The CDR3 covers 14 residues. DNA for the CDR3: TGTGCCAGCAGCTCAAGCGGGAAGTCAGAGACCCAGTACTTC. Its translation is CASSSSGKSETQYF. The entire variable domain, with the rest obtained from reference TRBV5-4 and TRBJ2-5, is as follows: ETGVTQSPTHLIKTRGQQVTLRCSSQSGHNTVSWYQQALGQGPQFIFQYYREEENGRGNFPPRFSGLQFPNYSSELNVNALELDDSALYLCASSSSGKSETQYFGPGTRLLVL.

The genes are TRBV5-1 and TRBJ1-5; D is unresolved. Germline V lookup: CDR1 SGHRS, CDR2 YFSETQ. CDR3 size: 14 residues. The ends were cut back, 3 bases at V and 3 bases at J, with 10 bases in the middle. CDR3 residues: CASSSTSYNQPQHF. CDR3 bases: TGCGCCAGCAGCTCAACATCTTACAATCAGCCCCAGCATTTT.

The CDR3, as DNA: TGCGCCAGCAGCTTAGGCAGCTTGAGGAATGAGCAGTTCTTC. Translated: CASSLGSLRNEQFF. V and J are TRBV5-1 and TRBJ2-1; D is undetermined. Germline lookup yields CDR1 SGHRS and CDR2 YFSETQ. The V gene lost 2 bases and the J gene lost 7 bases, with 13 bases spanning the gap. This CDR3 is 14 amino acids long.

V is TRBV2 and J is TRBJ2-7, with D uncertain. V was clipped by 1 base and J by 0 bases, with 4 bases between them. In germline, CDR1 is SNHLY, CDR2 FYNNEI. The CDR3 sequence is 13 residues long. The CDR3 is CASSEGGSYEQYF. CDR3 DNA: TGTGCCAGCAGTGAAGGCGGCTCCTACGAGCAGTACTTC.

This clone showed up just a few times. This chain links TRBV5-1 with TRBJ1-2; tentatively, D is TRBD1 (5 bases). CDR3 length: 14 amino acids. Trimming removed 1 base at V and 8 bases at J, with 15 bases between. Germline V gene lookup returns CDR1 SGHRS and CDR2 YFSETQ. As DNA, the CDR3 is TGCGCCAGCAGCTTGCTGGACACAGCAACGGGCTACACCTTC. Its protein is CASSLLDTATGYTF.

The rearrangement uses TRBV30 and TRBJ2-7, with a possible D match to TRBD2 (5 bases). This CDR3 is built from 11 residues. Germline values: CDR1 GTSNPN, CDR2 SVGIG (reference sequence). The ends were cut back, 7 bases at V and 9 bases at J, with 16 bases in the middle. This chain's CDR3 is CAFSPRSGQYF. The CDR3, as DNA: TGTGCCTTCTCCCCTCGGAGCGGGCAGTACTTC. Full variable domain (remainder filled in from reference TRBV30 and TRBJ2-7): SQTIHQWPATLVQPVGSPLSLECTVEGTSNPNLYWYRQAAGRGLQLLFYSVGIGQISSEVPQNLSASRPQDRQFILSSKKLLLSDSGFYLCAFSPRSGQYFGPGTRLTVT.

This chain uses TRBV10-3 with TRBJ2-1; 9 bases are a match to TRBD1. The CDR3 has 16 residues. Germline loops: CDR1 ENHRY, CDR2 SYGVKD. V shed 6 bases, J shed 12 bases, and the junction held 18 bases outside the gene matches. The CDR3, as DNA: TGTGCCATCAGGGACTCCGGGACAGGGAGTGTCTTGGGGCAGTTCTTC. This encodes CAIRDSGTGSVLGQFF.

CDR3 sequence: CASSPGEGRGYTF. DNA of the CDR3: TGTGCCAGCAGTCCTGGGGAGGGAAGGGGCTACACCTTC. The chain combines TRBV2 with TRBJ1-2, with unresolved D. This CDR3 is 13 amino acids long. CDR1 and CDR2 (germline): SNHLY, FYNNEI. Trimming took 5 bases from V and 8 from J, leaving 15 bases between them.

The chain has TRBV5-5 and TRBJ1-1; no definite D call. This CDR3 spans 13 amino acids. The germline CDR1 and CDR2 sequences are SGHKS and YYEKEE (reference sequence). V was clipped by 1 base and J by 8 bases, with 12 bases between them. CDR3 sequence reads: CASSLFPTAEAFF. The DNA of the CDR3 is TGTGCCAGCAGCTTGTTCCCCACAGCAGAAGCTTTCTTT.

The count of this clone is one. The genes are TRBV7-9 and TRBJ2-3; 10 bases map to TRBD1. The germline CDR1 and CDR2 sequences are SEHNR and FQNEAQ (reference sequence). V dropped 3 bases and J dropped 2; count of bases not matched to a gene: 2. The CDR3 extends over 15 amino acids. CDR3 nucleotide sequence: TGTGCCAGCAGCTTCGACAGGGGGCTCACAGATACGCAGTATTTT. Translation gives CASSFDRGLTDTQYF.

In this sample, this clone turned up once. The chain combines TRBV5-1 with TRBJ2-2; D is perhaps TRBD1 (7 bases). The ends were cut back, 5 bases at V and 4 bases at J, with 9 bases in the middle. The CDR3 is 13 amino acids. CDR1 and CDR2 from the germline V gene are SGHRS and YFSETQ. The chain's CDR3 is CASSQGGTGELFF. The CDR3 DNA sequence: TGCGCCAGCAGTCAGGGGGGCACCGGGGAGCTGTTTTTT.

This clone was seen only once. V is TRBV11-2 and J is TRBJ1-2; 7 bases are a match to TRBD1. J gave up 0 bases and V 5 bases, and 12 bases lay outside the gene matches. Germline-derived CDR1 and CDR2 are SGHAT and FQNNGV. The CDR3 covers 17 residues. Here the CDR3 reads CASSPTARGPPNYGYTF. In DNA, the CDR3 is TGTGCCAGCAGCCCCACTGCGAGGGGGCCACCTAACTATGGCTACACCTTC.

This chain uses TRBV30 with TRBJ1-1, with a weak D call TRBD1 (5 bases). Trimming stripped 3 bases from V and 1 base from J, with 9 bases between. The CDR3 is made up of 13 amino acids. Germline V gene data show CDR1 as GTSNPN and CDR2 as SVGIG (reference sequence). The CDR3 DNA reads as TGTGCCTGGAGGGGGCAGGCGAACACTGAAGCTTTCTTT. The encoded protein is CAWRGQANTEAFF. Looking up the rest from reference TRBV30 and TRBJ1-1 gives the full variable domain: SQTIHQWPATLVQPVGSPLSLECTVEGTSNPNLYWYRQAAGRGLQLLFYSVGIGQISSEVPQNLSASRPQDRQFILSSKKLLLSDSGFYLCAWRGQANTEAFFGQGTRLTVV.

V is TRBV23-1 and J is TRBJ1-5; no firm D call. TRBV23-1 is filed as an ORF, its function uncertain. V lost 10 bases, J lost 0 bases, and 10 bases lay in between. The CDR3 is made up of 13 amino acids. CDR3 bases: TGCGCCACCCCAGTCGATAGCAATCAGCCCCAGCATTTT. Its protein product is CATPVDSNQPQHF.

Regarding this clone: The sample carries other DNA sequences with the same CDR3. The chain uses TRBV10-3 and TRBJ1-1; D is possibly TRBD1 (6 bases). The CDR3 spans 13 residues. Germline CDR1 and CDR2: ENHRY and SYGVKD. With 6 bases removed from V and 1 base from J, the gap between germline ends came to 9 bases. The CDR3 reads CAIRWTENTEAFF. Here the CDR3 DNA reads TGTGCCATCAGGTGGACAGAGAACACTGAAGCTTTCTTT.

This clone was observed a few times. The genes are TRBV5-5 and TRBJ2-5, with D possibly TRBD2 on 5 matching bases. With 7 bases removed from V and 2 bases from J, the gap between germline ends came to 12 bases. Germline V gives CDR1 SGHKS, CDR2 YYEKEE (reference sequence). The CDR3 sequence is 13 residues long. The chain's CDR3 is CASRRGLQETQYF. DNA of the CDR3: TGTGCCAGCCGCCGGGGTCTACAAGAGACCCAGTACTTC.

A single count supports this clone. The chain combines TRBV2 with TRBJ2-2; 8 bases align to TRBD1. This CDR3 has 14 residues. The germline V gene encodes CDR1 SNHLY and CDR2 FYNNEI. Trimming took 5 bases from V and 7 from J; bases not matched to a gene: 6. This CDR3 is CASSFDRGGGELFF. In DNA form, the CDR3 reads TGTGCCAGCAGTTTTGACAGGGGAGGCGGGGAGCTGTTTTTT.

This clone occurred once. This chain links TRBV18 with TRBJ1-5; no firm D call. Germline V gives CDR1 KGHSH, CDR2 LQKENI. Trimming took 5 bases from V and 3 from J, leaving 20 bases between them. CDR3 size: 17 residues. The CDR3 nucleotides are TGTGCCAGCTCATACTCTCCCCTGGGAGGCCTCAATCAGCCCCAGCATTTT. Its protein is CASSYSPLGGLNQPQHF.